This T cell receptor beta chain comes out of a study of siplizumab effects on memory and regulatory T cells. V lost 5 bases and J 5 bases, leaving 22 bases between the germline ends. In germline, CDR1 is LNHNV, CDR2 YYDKDF (reference sequence). The CDR3 is made up of 17 amino acids. Only a few counts were recorded for this clone. What it binds is unknown. A few pairs of donors had their unstimulated naive, memory, effector memory and TEMRA subsets sequenced. It was approximately 9.8 x 10^4 TCR templates that were assayed per sample. Using immunoSEQ multiplex PCR, the repertoire was profiled, and TCRdb retains in-frame clones only, with some absent. The sample lists some 7,700 clones; 60% to 80% were seen once. Study-level findings and limits: Unstimulated subsets were the mapping target of only a minor fraction of alloreactive clones.

This receptor was obtained from a human donor in good health. The sequenced sample consisted of effector memory CD8+ T cells sorted from blood. Sample subset: unstimulated CD8+ effector memory T cells. This chain links TRBV15 with TRBJ1-5; D remains ambiguous. As DNA, the CDR3 is TGTGCCACCAGCCCGCTCTGGAAGGGTCCCCAGGATCAGCCCCAGCATTTT. Translating it yields CATSPLWKGPQDQPQHF.